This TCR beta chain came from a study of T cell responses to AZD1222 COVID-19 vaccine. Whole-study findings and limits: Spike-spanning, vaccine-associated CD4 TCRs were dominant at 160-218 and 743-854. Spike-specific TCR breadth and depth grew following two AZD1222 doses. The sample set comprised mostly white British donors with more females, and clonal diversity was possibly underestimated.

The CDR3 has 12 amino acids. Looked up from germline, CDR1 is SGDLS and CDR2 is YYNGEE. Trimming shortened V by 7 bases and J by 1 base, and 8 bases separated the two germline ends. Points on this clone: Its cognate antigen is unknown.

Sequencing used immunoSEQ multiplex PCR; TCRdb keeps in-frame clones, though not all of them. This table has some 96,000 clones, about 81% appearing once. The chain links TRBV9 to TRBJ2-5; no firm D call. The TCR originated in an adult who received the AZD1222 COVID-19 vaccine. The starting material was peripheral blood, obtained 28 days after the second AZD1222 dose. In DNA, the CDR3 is TGTGCCAGCGCCTCGTCCCAAGAGACCCAGTACTTC. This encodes CASASSQETQYF.